The T cell receptor (beta chain) under discussion was sequenced for a study of neurological immune-mediated disorders. General study results and limits: The most TCR clonal expansion was seen in HTLV-1-associated myelopathy, and the least was seen in multiple sclerosis, which fell below healthy controls.

Via MiXCR, TCRdb re-called the 5' RACE reads, giving one row per CDR3 protein. Here the sample spans tens of thousands of distinct CDR3 sequences, approximately 11% being singletons. This CDR3 comprises 13 residues. Trimming at V came to 9 bases and at J to 2 bases, leaving 6 bases not matched to a gene. Germline assignment: CDR1 SGHDT and CDR2 YYEEEE. The time point denotes: longitudinal time-point 1 (baseline). Unsorted libraries were derived from 2 million PBMCs stored at -80 C. This clonotype was found many times. Antigen: not known. The clonotype comes from a male donor with HTLV-1-associated myelopathy (HAM/TSP). The sample comprised PBMCs. The chain recombines TRBV5-6 with TRBJ2-3; 7 bases agree with TRBD1. CDR3 amino acids: CATRDRNTDTQYF. The CDR3 nucleotides are TGTGCCACCCGGGACAGAAACACAGATACGCAGTATTTT.